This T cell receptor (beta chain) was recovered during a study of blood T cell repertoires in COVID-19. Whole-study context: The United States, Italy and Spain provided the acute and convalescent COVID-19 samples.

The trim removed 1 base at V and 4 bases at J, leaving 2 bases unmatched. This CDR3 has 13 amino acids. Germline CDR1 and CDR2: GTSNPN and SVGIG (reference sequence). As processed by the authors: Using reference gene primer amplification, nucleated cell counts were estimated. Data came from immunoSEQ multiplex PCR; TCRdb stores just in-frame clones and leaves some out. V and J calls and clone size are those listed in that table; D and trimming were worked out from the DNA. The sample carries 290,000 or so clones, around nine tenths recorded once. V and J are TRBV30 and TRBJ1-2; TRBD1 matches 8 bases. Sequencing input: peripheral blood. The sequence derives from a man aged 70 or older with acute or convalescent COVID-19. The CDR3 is CAWSGTGTYGYTF. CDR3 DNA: TGTGCCTGGAGTGGGACAGGGACCTATGGCTACACCTTC.